These T cell receptor beta chains were read from a single sample in a study of blood T cells in healthy people across ages. From the 5' RACE reads, TCRdb called clonotypes with MiXCR, one entry per CDR3 protein. The sample records some 880,000 distinct CDR3 sequences, about 36% being singletons. The material sequenced was blood. The receptors were sampled from a man younger than 35 in good health. Each CDR3 is given with its conserved first and last residue. The D gene is left open where the match is weak. Size is stated for part of the rows, as once, few or many counts, or as a class when the clone is expanded.

v_gene: TRBV29-1
j_gene: TRBJ2-7
abundance: many
d_gene: .
CDR3nt: TGCAGCGTCCCACCCCGGCGGAGCTCCTACGAGCAGTACTTC
CDR3aa: CSVPPRRSSYEQYF

v_gene: TRBV4-3
j_gene: TRBJ2-7
abundance: .
d_gene: .
CDR3nt: TGCGCCAGCAGCCAAGTGGCTAGCAGGGCCTACGAGCAGTACTTC
CDR3aa: CASSQVASRAYEQYF

v_gene: TRBV5-6
j_gene: TRBJ2-4
abundance: .
d_gene: TRBD1
CDR3nt: TGTGCCAGCAGCCAGGACAGGGGTTTAGGCATTCAGTACTTC
CDR3aa: CASSQDRGLGIQYF

v_gene: TRBV20-1
j_gene: TRBJ2-2
abundance: few
d_gene: TRBD2
CDR3nt: TGCAGTGCTAGAGTCCTAGCGGGGGGACACACCGGGGAGCTGTTTTTT
CDR3aa: CSARVLAGGHTGELFF

v_gene: TRBV11-2
j_gene: TRBJ2-1
abundance: .
d_gene: .
CDR3nt: TGTGCCAGCAGCTTAGGGCCCGATGGTGATGAGCAGTTCTTC
CDR3aa: CASSLGPDGDEQFF

v_gene: TRBV29-1
j_gene: TRBJ2-5
abundance: .
d_gene: TRBD2
CDR3nt: TGCAGCGTTGCCGATAGCGGGGGGCACCCATTCGATGAGCAGTACTTC
CDR3aa: CSVADSGGHPFDEQYF

v_gene: TRBV4-1
j_gene: TRBJ1-5
abundance: many
d_gene: .
CDR3nt: TGCGCCAGCAGCCAGTCAGGGGACGGGAGTCAGCCCCAGCATTTT
CDR3aa: CASSQSGDGSQPQHF

v_gene: TRBV4-3
j_gene: TRBJ2-5
abundance: .
d_gene: TRBD1
CDR3nt: TGCGCCAGCAGCCCGCTGAAACTAAGCGTTGGGGGACAGCAGTACTTC
CDR3aa: CASSPLKLSVGGQQYF

v_gene: TRBV7-8
j_gene: TRBJ1-2
abundance: many
d_gene: .
CDR3nt: TGTGCCAGCAGCTTAGACCCATATGGCTACACCTTC
CDR3aa: CASSLDPYGYTF

v_gene: TRBV4-1
j_gene: TRBJ2-1
abundance: few
d_gene: TRBD2
CDR3nt: TGCGCCAGCAGCCAAGATGGGGCTGGACTAGCGGGGAACAATGAGCAGTTCTTC
CDR3aa: CASSQDGAGLAGNNEQFF

v_gene: TRBV27
j_gene: TRBJ2-2
abundance: .
d_gene: TRBD2
CDR3nt: TGTGCCAGCAGTTATTACAGGACTAGCGGGGGGCCTAACACCGGGGAGCTGTTTTTT
CDR3aa: CASSYYRTSGGPNTGELFF

v_gene: TRBV9
j_gene: TRBJ2-5
abundance: many
d_gene: TRBD1
CDR3nt: TGTGCCAGCAGCGCGGGACAGGGGGATCAAGAGACCCAGTACTTC
CDR3aa: CASSAGQGDQETQYF

v_gene: TRBV20-1
j_gene: TRBJ1-5
abundance: .
d_gene: .
CDR3nt: TGCAGTGCTAGACCCCTCCGTGAGGGAGGGTTTGGCAATCAGCCCCAGCATTTT
CDR3aa: CSARPLREGGFGNQPQHF

v_gene: TRBV6-2/TRBV6-3
j_gene: TRBJ2-7
abundance: few
d_gene: TRBD1
CDR3nt: TGTGCCAGTCTGGGACAGGGGTTTTACGAGCAGTACTTC
CDR3aa: CASLGQGFYEQYF

v_gene: TRBV21-1
j_gene: TRBJ1-2
abundance: .
d_gene: .
CDR3nt: TGTGCCAGCACCACAAACACAGGGGGCGGGGGCTACACCTTC
CDR3aa: CASTTNTGGGGYTF

v_gene: TRBV15
j_gene: TRBJ2-5
abundance: .
d_gene: .
CDR3nt: TGTGCCACCAGAGAGAGGGAAGGGCAGGGCCAAGAGACCCAGTACTTC
CDR3aa: CATREREGQGQETQYF

v_gene: TRBV20-1
j_gene: TRBJ1-2
abundance: .
d_gene: .
CDR3nt: TGCAGTGCTAGATTGGGCTATGGCTACACCTTC
CDR3aa: CSARLGYGYTF

v_gene: TRBV20-1
j_gene: TRBJ2-1
abundance: many
d_gene: TRBD2
CDR3nt: TGCAGTGCCAGAACTAGCGGGGAGCAGTTCTTC
CDR3aa: CSARTSGEQFF

v_gene: TRBV12-3/TRBV12-4
j_gene: TRBJ1-6
abundance: many
d_gene: .
CDR3nt: TGTGCCAGCAGTCCAGGGGACGGCGGTTCACCCCTCCACTTT
CDR3aa: CASSPGDGGSPLHF

v_gene: TRBV12-3/TRBV12-4
j_gene: TRBJ2-1
abundance: few
d_gene: .
CDR3nt: TGTGCCAGCAGTCCCGGGAACTACAATGAGCAGTTCTTC
CDR3aa: CASSPGNYNEQFF

v_gene: TRBV20-1
j_gene: TRBJ2-5
abundance: .
d_gene: TRBD2
CDR3nt: TGCAGTGCTAGAGAGGTAGCGGGGGGAGTGAAAGGGGAGCAGTACTTC
CDR3aa: CSAREVAGGVKGEQYF

v_gene: TRBV20-1
j_gene: TRBJ2-5
abundance: .
d_gene: .
CDR3nt: TGCAGTGCTAGAGGCCAGGGGCCGGAGGAGACCCAGTACTTC
CDR3aa: CSARGQGPEETQYF

v_gene: TRBV11-1
j_gene: TRBJ2-3
abundance: many
d_gene: TRBD1
CDR3nt: TGTGCCAGCAGCACGGGACAGGGGGCAGAGGATACGCAGTATTTT
CDR3aa: CASSTGQGAEDTQYF

v_gene: TRBV10-3
j_gene: TRBJ2-7
abundance: .
d_gene: .
CDR3nt: TGTGCCAGGGGCCGGGACGGGAACAATGAGCAGTACTTC
CDR3aa: CARGRDGNNEQYF

v_gene: TRBV5-5
j_gene: TRBJ1-2
abundance: few
d_gene: .
CDR3nt: TGTGCCAGCAGCTTGAACGCAGGGCGCTCTGATGGCTACACCTTC
CDR3aa: CASSLNAGRSDGYTF

v_gene: TRBV12-3/TRBV12-4
j_gene: TRBJ2-7
abundance: many
d_gene: .
CDR3nt: TGTGCCAGCAGTTTGGTTGGGGGATACTACGAGCAGTACTTC
CDR3aa: CASSLVGGYYEQYF

v_gene: TRBV20-1
j_gene: TRBJ2-7
abundance: .
d_gene: TRBD1
CDR3nt: TGCAGTGCTAACCGGGACAGGGGCTACGAGCAGTACTTC
CDR3aa: CSANRDRGYEQYF

v_gene: TRBV6-1
j_gene: TRBJ2-3
abundance: .
d_gene: TRBD1
CDR3nt: TGTGCCAGCAGTGATCGGACAGGGGGCGCGCCAGATACGCAGTATTTT
CDR3aa: CASSDRTGGAPDTQYF

v_gene: TRBV9
j_gene: TRBJ2-3
abundance: .
d_gene: .
CDR3nt: TGTGCCAGCAGCTTTCGGACAGAGAGCACAGATACGCAGTATTTT
CDR3aa: CASSFRTESTDTQYF

v_gene: TRBV27
j_gene: TRBJ2-7
abundance: .
d_gene: .
CDR3nt: TGTGCCAGCAGTTTTCGGCTCGGCCTTACCTACGAGCAGTACTTC
CDR3aa: CASSFRLGLTYEQYF

v_gene: TRBV20-1
j_gene: TRBJ1-3
abundance: once
d_gene: .
CDR3nt: TGCAGTGCTAGAGATCCCGGGGGAGCCTCTGGAAACACCATATATTTT
CDR3aa: CSARDPGGASGNTIYF

v_gene: TRBV15
j_gene: TRBJ2-2
abundance: .
d_gene: .
CDR3nt: TGTGCCACCAGCAATGGTGTCGGGGAGCTGTTTTTT
CDR3aa: CATSNGVGELFF

v_gene: TRBV29-1
j_gene: TRBJ2-5
abundance: many
d_gene: .
CDR3nt: TGCAGCGTTGTCCGAAAGACCCAGTACTTC
CDR3aa: CSVVRKTQYF